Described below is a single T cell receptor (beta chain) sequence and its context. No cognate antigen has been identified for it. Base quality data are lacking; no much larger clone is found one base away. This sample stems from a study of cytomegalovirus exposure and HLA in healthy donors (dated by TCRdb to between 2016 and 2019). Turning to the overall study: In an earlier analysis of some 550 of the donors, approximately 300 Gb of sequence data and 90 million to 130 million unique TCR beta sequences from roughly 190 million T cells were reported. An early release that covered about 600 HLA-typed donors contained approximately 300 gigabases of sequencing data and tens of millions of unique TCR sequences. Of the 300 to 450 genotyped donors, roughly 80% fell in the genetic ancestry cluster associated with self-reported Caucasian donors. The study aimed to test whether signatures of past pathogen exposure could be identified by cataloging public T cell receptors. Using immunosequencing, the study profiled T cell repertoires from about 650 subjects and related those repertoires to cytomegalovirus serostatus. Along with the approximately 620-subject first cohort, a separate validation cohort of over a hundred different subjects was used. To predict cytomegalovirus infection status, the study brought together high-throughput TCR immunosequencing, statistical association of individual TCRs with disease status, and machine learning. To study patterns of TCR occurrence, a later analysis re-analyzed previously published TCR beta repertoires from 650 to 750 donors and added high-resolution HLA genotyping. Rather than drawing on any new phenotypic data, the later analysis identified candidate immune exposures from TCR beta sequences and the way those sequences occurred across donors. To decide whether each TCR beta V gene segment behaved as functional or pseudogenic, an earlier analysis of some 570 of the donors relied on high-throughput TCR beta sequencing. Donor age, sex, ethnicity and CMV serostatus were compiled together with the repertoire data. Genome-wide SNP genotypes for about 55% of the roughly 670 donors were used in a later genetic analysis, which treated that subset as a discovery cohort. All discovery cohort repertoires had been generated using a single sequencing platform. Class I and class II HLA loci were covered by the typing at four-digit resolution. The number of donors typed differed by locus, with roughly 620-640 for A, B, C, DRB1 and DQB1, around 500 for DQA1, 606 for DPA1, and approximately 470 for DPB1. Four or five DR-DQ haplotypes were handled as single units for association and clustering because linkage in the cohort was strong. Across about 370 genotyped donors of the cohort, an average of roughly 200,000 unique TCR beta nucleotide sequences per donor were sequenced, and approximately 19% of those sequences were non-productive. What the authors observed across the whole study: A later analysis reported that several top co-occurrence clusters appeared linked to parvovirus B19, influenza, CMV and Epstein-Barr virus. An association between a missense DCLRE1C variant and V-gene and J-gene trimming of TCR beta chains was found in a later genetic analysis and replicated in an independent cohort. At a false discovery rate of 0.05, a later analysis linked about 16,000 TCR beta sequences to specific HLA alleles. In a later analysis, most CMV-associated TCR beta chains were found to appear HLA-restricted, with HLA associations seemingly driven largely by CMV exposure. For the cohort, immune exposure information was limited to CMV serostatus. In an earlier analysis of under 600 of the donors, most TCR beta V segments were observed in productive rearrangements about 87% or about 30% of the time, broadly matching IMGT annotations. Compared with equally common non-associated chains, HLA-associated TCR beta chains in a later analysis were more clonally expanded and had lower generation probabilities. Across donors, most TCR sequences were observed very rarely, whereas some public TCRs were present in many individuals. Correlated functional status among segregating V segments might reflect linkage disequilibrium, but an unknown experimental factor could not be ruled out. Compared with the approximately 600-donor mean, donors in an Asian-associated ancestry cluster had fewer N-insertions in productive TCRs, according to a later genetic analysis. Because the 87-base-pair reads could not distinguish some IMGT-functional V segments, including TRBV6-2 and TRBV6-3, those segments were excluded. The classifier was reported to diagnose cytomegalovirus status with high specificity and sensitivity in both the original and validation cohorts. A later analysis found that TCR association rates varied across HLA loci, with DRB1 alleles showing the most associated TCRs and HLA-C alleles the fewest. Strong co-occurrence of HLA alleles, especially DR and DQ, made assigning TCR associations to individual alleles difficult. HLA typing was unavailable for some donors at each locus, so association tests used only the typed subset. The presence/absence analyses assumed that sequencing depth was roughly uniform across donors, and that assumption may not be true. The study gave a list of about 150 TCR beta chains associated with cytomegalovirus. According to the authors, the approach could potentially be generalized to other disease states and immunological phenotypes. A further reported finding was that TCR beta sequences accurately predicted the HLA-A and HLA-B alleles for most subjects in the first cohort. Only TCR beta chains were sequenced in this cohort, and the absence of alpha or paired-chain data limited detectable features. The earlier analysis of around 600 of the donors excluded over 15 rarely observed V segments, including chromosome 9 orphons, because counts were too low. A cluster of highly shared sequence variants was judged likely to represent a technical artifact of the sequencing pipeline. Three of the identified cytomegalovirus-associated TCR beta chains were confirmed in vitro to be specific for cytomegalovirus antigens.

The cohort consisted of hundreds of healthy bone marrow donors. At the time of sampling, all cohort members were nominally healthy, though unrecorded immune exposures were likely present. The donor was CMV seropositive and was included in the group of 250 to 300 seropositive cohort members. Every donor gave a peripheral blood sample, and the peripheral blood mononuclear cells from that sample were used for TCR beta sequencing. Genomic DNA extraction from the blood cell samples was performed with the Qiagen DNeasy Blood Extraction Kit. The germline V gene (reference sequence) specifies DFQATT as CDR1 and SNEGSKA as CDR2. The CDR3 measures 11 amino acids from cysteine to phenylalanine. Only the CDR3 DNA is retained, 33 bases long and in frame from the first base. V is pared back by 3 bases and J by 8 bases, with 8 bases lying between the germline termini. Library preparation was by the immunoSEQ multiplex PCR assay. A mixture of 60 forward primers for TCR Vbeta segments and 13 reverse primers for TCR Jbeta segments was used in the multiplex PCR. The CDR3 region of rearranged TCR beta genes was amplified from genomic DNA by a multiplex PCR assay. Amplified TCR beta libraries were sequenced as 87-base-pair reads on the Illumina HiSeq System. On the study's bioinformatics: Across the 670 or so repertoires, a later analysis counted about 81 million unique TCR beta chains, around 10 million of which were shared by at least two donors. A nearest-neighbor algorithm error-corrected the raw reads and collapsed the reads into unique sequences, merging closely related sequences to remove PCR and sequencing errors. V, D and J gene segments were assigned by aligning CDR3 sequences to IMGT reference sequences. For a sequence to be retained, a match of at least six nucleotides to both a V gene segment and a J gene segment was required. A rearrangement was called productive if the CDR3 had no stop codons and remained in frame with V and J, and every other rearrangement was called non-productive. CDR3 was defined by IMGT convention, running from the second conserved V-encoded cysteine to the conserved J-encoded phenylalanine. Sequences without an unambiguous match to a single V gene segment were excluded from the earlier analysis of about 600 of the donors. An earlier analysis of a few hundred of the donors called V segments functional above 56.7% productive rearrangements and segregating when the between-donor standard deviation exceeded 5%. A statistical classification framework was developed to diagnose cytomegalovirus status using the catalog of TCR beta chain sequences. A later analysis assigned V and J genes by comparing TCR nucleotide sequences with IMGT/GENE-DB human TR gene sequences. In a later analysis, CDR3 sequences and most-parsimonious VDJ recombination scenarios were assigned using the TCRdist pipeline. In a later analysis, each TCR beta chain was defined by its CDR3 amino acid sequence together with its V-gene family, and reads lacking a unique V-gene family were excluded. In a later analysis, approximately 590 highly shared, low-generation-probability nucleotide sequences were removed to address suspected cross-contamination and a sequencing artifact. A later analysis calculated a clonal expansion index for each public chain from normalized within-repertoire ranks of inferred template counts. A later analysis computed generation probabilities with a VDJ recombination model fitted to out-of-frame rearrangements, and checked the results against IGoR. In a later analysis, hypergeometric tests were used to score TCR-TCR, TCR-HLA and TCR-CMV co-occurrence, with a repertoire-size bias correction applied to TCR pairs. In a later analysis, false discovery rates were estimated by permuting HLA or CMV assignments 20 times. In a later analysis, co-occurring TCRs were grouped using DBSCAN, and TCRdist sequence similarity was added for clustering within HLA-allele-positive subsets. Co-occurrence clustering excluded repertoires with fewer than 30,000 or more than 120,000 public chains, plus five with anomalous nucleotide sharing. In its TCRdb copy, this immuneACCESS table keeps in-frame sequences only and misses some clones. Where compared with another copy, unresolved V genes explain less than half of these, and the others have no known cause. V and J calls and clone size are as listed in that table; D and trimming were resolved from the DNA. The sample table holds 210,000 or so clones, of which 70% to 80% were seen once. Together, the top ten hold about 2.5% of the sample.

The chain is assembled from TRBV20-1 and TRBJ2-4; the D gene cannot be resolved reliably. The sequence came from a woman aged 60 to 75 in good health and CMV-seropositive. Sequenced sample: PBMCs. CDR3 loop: CSASSPDIQYF. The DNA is TGCAGTGCTAGTAGCCCCGACATTCAGTACTTC.